This TCR beta chain was identified in a study of regulatory T cells in long-lasting Graves disease. Notes on the study in general: Between persistent patients, fewer than 3,500 public clonotypes were shared, exceeding the approximately 940 shared between new patients. Newly diagnosed Graves' patients had higher TCR diversity than persistent ones.

Trimming left V 5 bases short and J 5 bases short, with 17 bases between. Germline V gene lookup returns CDR1 KGHDR and CDR2 SFDVKD. This CDR3 has 15 amino acids. Time point described: persistent/refractory GD, antithyroid drugs over 5 years with positive TRAb. The TCR library was prepared using RNA isolated from PBMCs. It was American Thyroid Association guidelines that determined Graves' disease diagnosis. In this cohort, patients came from an endocrinology department located in Xi'an, China. Turning to this clonotype: The target antigen is unknown.

Libraries of TCR beta came from iRepertoire HTBI primers plus Arm-PCR of CDR3 regions. TCRdb re-analysed the multiplex PCR reads in MiXCR, keeping a single row per CDR3 protein. In the table there are about 660,000 distinct CDR3 sequences, approximately 31% of which are singletons. The TCR originated in a female donor with Graves disease. The V gene is TRBV24-1, the J gene TRBJ2-5; TRBD1 might be the D (5 bases). The sample in question was peripheral blood mononuclear cells (PBMCs), obtained when the disease was refractory, from a patient treated with antithyroid drugs. CDR3 nucleotides: TGTGCCACCAGTGTTGGACAAACTAATTGGGAGACCCAGTACTTC. Translated: CATSVGQTNWETQYF.